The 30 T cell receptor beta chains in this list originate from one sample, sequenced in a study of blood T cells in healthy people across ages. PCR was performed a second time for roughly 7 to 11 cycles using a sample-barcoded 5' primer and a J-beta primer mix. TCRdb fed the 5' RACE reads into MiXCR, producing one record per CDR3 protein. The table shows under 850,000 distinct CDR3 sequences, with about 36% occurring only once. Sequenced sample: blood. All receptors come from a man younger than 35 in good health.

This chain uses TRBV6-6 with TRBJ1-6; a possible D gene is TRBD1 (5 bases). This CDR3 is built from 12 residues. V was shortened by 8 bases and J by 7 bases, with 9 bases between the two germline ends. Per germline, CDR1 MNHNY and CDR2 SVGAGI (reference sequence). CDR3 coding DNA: TGTGCCAGCGGACACCCGAATTCACCCCTCCACTTT. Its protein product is CASGHPNSPLHF.

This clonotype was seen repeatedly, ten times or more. This CDR3 is CASSRDSSTYEQYF. The DNA of the CDR3 is TGTGCCAGCAGCCGCGACAGCTCAACCTACGAGCAGTACTTC. V is TRBV6-2 or TRBV6-3 and J is TRBJ2-7; possibly TRBD1 for D (5 bases). Germline loops: CDR1 MNHEY, CDR2 SVGEGT. The CDR3 runs to 14 residues. V lost 6 bases, J lost 2 bases, and 14 bases lay in between.

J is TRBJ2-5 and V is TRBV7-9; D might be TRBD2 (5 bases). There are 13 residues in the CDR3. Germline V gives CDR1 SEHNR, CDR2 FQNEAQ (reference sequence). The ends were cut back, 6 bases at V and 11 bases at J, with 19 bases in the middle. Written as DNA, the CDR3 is TGTGCCAGCAGTACCACTAGGTCCAATGAGCAGTACTTC. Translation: CASSTTRSNEQYF.

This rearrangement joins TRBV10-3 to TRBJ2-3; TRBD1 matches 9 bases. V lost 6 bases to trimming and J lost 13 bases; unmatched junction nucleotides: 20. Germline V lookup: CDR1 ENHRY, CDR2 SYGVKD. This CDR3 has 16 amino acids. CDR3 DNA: TGTGCCATCAGCCCCACAGGGGGCGAAGGAGGGCACGACGAGTATTTT. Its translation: CAISPTGGEGGHDEYF.

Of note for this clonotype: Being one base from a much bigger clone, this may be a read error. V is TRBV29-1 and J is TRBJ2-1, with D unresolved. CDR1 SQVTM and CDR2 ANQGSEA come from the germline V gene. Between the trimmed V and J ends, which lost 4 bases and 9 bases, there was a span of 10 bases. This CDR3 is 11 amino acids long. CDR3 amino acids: CSVGETGEQFF. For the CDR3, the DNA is TGCAGCGTTGGAGAAACGGGTGAGCAGTTCTTC.

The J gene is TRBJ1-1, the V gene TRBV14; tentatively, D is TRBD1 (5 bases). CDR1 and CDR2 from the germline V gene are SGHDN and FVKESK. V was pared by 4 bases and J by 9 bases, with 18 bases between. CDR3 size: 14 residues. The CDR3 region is CASSPERGAAKAFF. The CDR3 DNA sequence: TGTGCCAGCAGCCCCGAGAGGGGAGCCGCCAAAGCTTTCTTT.

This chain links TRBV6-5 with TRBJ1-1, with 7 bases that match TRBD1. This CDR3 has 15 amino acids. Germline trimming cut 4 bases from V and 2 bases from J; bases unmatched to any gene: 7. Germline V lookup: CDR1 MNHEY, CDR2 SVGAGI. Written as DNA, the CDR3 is TGTGCCAGCAGTTCACCGGGACAGAGAAACACTGAAGCTTTCTTT. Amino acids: CASSSPGQRNTEAFF.

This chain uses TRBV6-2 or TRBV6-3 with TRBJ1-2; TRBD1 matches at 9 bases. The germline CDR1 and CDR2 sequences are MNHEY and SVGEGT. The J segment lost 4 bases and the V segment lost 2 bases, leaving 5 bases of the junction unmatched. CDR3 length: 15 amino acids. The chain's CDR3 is CASSYPGQGGYGYTF. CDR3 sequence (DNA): TGTGCCAGCAGTTACCCGGGACAGGGAGGCTATGGCTACACCTTC.

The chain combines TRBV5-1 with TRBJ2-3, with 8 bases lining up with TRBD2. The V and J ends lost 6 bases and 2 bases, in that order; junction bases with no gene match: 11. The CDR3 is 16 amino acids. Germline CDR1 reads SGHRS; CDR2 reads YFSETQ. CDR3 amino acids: CASTWSLAGLTDTQYF. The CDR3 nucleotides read TGCGCCAGCACTTGGAGTCTAGCGGGCCTCACAGATACGCAGTATTTT.

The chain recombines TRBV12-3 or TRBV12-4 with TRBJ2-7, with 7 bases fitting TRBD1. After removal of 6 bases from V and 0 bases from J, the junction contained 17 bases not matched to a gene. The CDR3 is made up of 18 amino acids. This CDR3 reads CASSQGSHRGRSSYEQYF. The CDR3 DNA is TGTGCCAGCAGCCAAGGATCACACAGGGGTAGGAGCTCCTACGAGCAGTACTTC.

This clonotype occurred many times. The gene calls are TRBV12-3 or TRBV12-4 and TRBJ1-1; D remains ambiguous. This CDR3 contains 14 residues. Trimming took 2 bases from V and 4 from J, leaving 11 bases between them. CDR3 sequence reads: CASSLRGGGTEAFF. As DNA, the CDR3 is TGTGCCAGCAGTTTACGGGGAGGCGGCACTGAAGCTTTCTTT.

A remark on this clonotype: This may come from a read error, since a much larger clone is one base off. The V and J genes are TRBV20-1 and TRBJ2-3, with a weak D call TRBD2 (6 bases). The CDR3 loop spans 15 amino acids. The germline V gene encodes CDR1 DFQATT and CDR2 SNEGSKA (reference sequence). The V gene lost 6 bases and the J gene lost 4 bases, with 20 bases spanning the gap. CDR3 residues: CSAPLGQASADTQYF. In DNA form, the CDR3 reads TGCAGTGCGCCACTTGGGCAGGCTAGCGCAGATACGCAGTATTTT.

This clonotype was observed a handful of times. The CDR3 here is CASSFAGGTYEQYF. Here the CDR3 DNA reads TGTGCCAGCAGCTTTGCAGGGGGCACCTACGAGCAGTACTTC. The rearrangement links TRBV7-9 to TRBJ2-7; 8 positions agree with TRBD1. CDR1 SEHNR and CDR2 FQNEAQ come from the germline V gene (reference sequence). The CDR3 is made up of 14 amino acids. Trimming took 3 bases from V and 2 from J; bases not matched to a gene: 3.

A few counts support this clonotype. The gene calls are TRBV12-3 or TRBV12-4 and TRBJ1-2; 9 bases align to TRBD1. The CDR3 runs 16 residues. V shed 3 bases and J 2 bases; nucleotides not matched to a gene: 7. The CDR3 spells CASSFTPTGGNYGYTF. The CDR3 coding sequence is TGTGCCAGCAGTTTCACCCCGACAGGGGGAAACTATGGCTACACCTTC.

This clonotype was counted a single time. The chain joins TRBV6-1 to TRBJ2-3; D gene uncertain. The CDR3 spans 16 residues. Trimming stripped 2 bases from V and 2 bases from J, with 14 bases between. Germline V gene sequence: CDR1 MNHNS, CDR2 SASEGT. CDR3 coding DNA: TGTGCCAGCAGTGAAAAGGGATCCTGGTACACAGATACGCAGTATTTT. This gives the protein CASSEKGSWYTDTQYF.

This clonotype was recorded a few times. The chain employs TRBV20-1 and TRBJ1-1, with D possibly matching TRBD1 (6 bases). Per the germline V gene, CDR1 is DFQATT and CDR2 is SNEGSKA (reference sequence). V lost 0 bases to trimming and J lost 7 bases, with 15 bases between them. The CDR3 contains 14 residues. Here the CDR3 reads CSAREEGGGGEAFF. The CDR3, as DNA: TGCAGTGCTAGAGAGGAGGGGGGGGGAGGTGAAGCTTTCTTT.

The CDR3 DNA sequence: TGTGCCAGCAGCGCCGGGGGACTAGCCCGCATCAAGTACTTC. Its protein is CASSAGGLARIKYF. The chain links TRBV11-2 to TRBJ2-5; 9 nucleotides line up with TRBD2. V was clipped by 5 bases and J by 12 bases; unmatched bases: 13. The CDR3 is 14 residues long. Per germline, CDR1 SGHAT and CDR2 FQNNGV. The full variable domain, completed using reference TRBV11-2 and TRBJ2-5, is EAGVAQSPRYKIIEKRQSVAFWCNPISGHATLYWYQQILGQGPKLLIQFQNNGVVDDSQLPKDRFSAERLKGVDSTLKIQPAKLEDSAVYLCASSAGGLARIKYFGPGTRLLVL.

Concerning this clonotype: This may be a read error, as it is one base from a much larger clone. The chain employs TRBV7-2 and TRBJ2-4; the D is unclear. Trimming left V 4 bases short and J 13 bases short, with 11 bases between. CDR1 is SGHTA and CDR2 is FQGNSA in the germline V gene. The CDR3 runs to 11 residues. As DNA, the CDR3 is TGTGCCAGCAGCTCCATCTACAAGCAGTACTTC. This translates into CASSSIYKQYF.

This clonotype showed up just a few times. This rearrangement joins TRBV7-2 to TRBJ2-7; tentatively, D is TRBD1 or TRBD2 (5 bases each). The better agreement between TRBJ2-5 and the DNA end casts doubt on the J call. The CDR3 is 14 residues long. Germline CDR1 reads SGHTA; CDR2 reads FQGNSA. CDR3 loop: CASSFGTQRRTQYF. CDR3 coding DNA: TGTGCCAGCAGCTTCGGGACGCAACGGAGGACCCAGTACTTC.

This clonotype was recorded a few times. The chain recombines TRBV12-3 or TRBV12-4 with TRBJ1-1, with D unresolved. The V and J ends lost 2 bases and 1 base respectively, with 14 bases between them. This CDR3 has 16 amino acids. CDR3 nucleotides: TGTGCCAGCAGTTTACGTCCCGCCCTGGGGAACACTGAAGCTTTCTTT. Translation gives CASSLRPALGNTEAFF.

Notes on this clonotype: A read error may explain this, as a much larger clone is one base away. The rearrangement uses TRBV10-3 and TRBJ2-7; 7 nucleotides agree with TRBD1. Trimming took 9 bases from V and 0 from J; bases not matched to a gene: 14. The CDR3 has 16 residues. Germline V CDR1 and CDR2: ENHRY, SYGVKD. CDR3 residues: CAITRDRYRLSYEQYF. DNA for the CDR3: TGTGCCATAACCCGGGACAGATACCGTCTCTCCTACGAGCAGTACTTC.

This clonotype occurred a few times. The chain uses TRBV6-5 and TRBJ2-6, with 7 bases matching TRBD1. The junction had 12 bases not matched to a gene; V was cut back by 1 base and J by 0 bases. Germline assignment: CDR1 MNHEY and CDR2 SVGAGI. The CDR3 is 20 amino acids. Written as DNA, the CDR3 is TGTGCCAGCAGTTACTACCCCGGGACAGCCACCCTCTCTGGGGCCAACGTCCTGACTTTC. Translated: CASSYYPGTATLSGANVLTF.

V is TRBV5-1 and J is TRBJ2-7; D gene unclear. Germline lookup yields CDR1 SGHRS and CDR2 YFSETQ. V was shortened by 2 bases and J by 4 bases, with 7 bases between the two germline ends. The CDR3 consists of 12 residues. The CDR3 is CASSLACYEQYF. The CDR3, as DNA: TGCGCCAGCAGCTTAGCGTGTTACGAGCAGTACTTC.

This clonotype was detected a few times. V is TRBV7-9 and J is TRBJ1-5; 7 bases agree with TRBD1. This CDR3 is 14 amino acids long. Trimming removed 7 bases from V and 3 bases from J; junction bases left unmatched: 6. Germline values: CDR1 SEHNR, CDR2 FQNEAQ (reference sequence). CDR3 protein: CASTTGDSNQPQHF. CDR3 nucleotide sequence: TGTGCCAGCACCACAGGGGACTCCAATCAGCCCCAGCATTTT.

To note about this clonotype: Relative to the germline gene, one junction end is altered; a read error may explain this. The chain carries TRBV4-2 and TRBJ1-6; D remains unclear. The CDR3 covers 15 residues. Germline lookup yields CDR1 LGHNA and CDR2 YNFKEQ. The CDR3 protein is CASSQIGSYNPPLHF. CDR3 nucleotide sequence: TGTGCCAGCAGCCAAATCGGCTCCTATAATCCACCCCTCCACTTT.

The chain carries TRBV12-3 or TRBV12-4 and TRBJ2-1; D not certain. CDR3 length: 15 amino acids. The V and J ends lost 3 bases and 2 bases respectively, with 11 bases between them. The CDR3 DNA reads TGTGCCAGCAGTTTTAGACCTACTGCCTACAATGAGCAGTTCTTC. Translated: CASSFRPTAYNEQFF.

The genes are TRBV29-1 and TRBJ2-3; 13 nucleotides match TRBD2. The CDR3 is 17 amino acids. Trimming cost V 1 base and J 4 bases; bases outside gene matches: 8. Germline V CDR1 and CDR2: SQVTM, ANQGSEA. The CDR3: CSVEARLAGGGADTQYF. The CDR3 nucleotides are TGCAGCGTTGAAGCTAGACTAGCGGGGGGAGGAGCAGATACGCAGTATTTT.

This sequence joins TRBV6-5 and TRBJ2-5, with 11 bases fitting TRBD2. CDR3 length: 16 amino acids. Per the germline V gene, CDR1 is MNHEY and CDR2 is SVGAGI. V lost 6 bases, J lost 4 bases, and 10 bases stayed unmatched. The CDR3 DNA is TGTGCCAGCAGGGCCGATGTAACTAGCGGGGGAGAGACCCAGTACTTC. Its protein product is CASRADVTSGGETQYF.

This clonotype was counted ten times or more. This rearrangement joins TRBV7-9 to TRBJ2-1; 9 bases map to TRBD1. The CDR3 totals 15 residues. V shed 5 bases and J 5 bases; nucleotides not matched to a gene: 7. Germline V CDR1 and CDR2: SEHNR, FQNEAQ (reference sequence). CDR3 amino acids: CASSPTGGIDNEQFF. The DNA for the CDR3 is TGTGCCAGCAGCCCAACAGGGGGCATTGACAATGAGCAGTTCTTC.

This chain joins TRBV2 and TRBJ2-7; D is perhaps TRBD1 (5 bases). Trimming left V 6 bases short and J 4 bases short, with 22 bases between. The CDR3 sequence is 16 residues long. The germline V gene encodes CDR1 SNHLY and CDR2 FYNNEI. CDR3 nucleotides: TGTGCCAGCAGCGTGGGAAATAAGAGACAGATTTACGAGCAGTACTTC. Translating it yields CASSVGNKRQIYEQYF.